The 9 T cell receptor beta chains below were found in one sample sequenced in a study of identical twins (dated by TCRdb to the mid-2010s). The library was made by 5' RACE. The sequencer was an Illumina HiSeq 2000. TCRdb itself trimmed the public reads at Q25 with fastp, ran MiXCR and retained productive beta chains. Each CDR3 protein appears once, grouped with its most common genes and DNA. This sample lists under 250,000 distinct CDR3 sequences; about 7.5% were detected once. The top ten hold about 1.9% of the sample. The same specimen was also included in a second study, on yellow fever vaccine responses in identical twins.

The sample was memory (CD45RO+) T cells sorted from blood. The sample's cell subset or site label, in plain terms: CD45RO+ enriched T cells. The receptors were sampled from a woman aged 18-29 years in good health.

This clonotype was recorded many times. CDR3 sequence (DNA): TGTGCCATGGGACAAAGCACAGATACGCAGTATTTT. Translation: CAMGQSTDTQYF. The gene calls are TRBV7-9 and TRBJ2-3; weak D call: TRBD1 (6 bases). Germline V lookup: CDR1 SEHNR, CDR2 FQNEAQ (reference sequence). This CDR3 has 12 residues. V lost 10 bases, J lost 0 bases, and 8 bases lay in between.

This clonotype showed up many times. This chain joins TRBV5-6 and TRBJ2-4; 7 bases map to TRBD2. The V gene end was trimmed by 3 bases and the J gene end by 8 bases; junction bases not matched to a gene: 17. Germline V CDR1 and CDR2: SGHDT, YYEEEE. This CDR3 contains 17 residues. The CDR3 is CASSSRRTSSFKHIQYF. The DNA for the CDR3 is TGTGCCAGCAGCTCCCGACGGACTAGTAGTTTTAAGCACATTCAGTACTTC.

The chain links TRBV11-2 to TRBJ2-4, with TRBD2 matching 9 bases. The V segment lost 5 bases and the J segment 4 bases; nucleotides outside the gene matches: 6. The CDR3 is made up of 15 amino acids. Germline V gene data show CDR1 as SGHAT and CDR2 as FQNNGV. The CDR3 DNA sequence: TGTGCCAGCAGCCGTCCGGGACTAGCTAAAAACATTCAGTACTTC. Translation: CASSRPGLAKNIQYF. Complete variable domain (other parts from reference TRBV11-2 and TRBJ2-4): EAGVAQSPRYKIIEKRQSVAFWCNPISGHATLYWYQQILGQGPKLLIQFQNNGVVDDSQLPKDRFSAERLKGVDSTLKIQPAKLEDSAVYLCASSRPGLAKNIQYFGAGTRLSVL.

This clonotype occurred many times. The chain employs TRBV6-2 or TRBV6-3 and TRBJ1-5, with TRBD1 identical over 9 bases. Trimming removed 4 bases from V and 6 bases from J; junction bases left unmatched: 7. This CDR3 contains 15 residues. Germline V lookup: CDR1 MNHEY, CDR2 SVGEGT. The CDR3 reads CASSFGTGSGQPQHF. CDR3 DNA sequence: TGTGCCAGCAGTTTCGGGACAGGGAGCGGTCAGCCCCAGCATTTT.

The table lists this clonotype with many counts. CDR3 loop: CASSQAGTQYF. CDR3 bases: TGTGCCAGCAGCCAAGCCGGGACCCAGTACTTC. This chain joins TRBV3-1 and TRBJ2-5; D gene uncertain. CDR1 is LGHDT and CDR2 is YNNKEL in the germline V gene (reference sequence). With 1 base removed from V and 7 bases from J, the gap between germline ends came to 4 bases. This CDR3 has 11 amino acids.

The sample holds many counts of this clonotype. The chain recombines TRBV4-2 with TRBJ2-3, with 8 bases aligning to TRBD2. V gave up 2 bases and J gave up 1 base; unmatched junction bases: 8. The length of the CDR3 is 17 residues. CDR1 LGHNA and CDR2 YNFKEQ come from the germline V gene. The CDR3 nucleotides are TGTGCCAGCAGCCAAATAACCTCAGCGGGGGGCACAGATACGCAGTATTTT. This codes for CASSQITSAGGTDTQYF.

The gene calls are TRBV20-1 and TRBJ2-3; possibly TRBD1 for D (5 bases). Germline values: CDR1 DFQATT, CDR2 SNEGSKA (reference sequence). The V gene lost 6 bases and the J gene lost 2 bases, with 15 bases spanning the gap. The CDR3 is 14 residues long. CDR3 in amino acids: CSAKQEAHTDTQYF. Here the CDR3 DNA reads TGCAGTGCCAAACAGGAAGCCCACACAGATACGCAGTATTTT.

This clonotype was seen repeatedly, ten times or more. This chain links TRBV7-9 with TRBJ2-1; TRBD1 might be the D (5 bases). The CDR3 has 16 amino acids. Trimming pared 6 bases from V and 2 bases from J, leaving 17 bases between. Germline V lookup: CDR1 SEHNR, CDR2 FQNEAQ (reference sequence). This chain's CDR3 is CASRKRTHQPYNEQFF. In nucleotides, the CDR3 is TGTGCCAGCAGAAAAAGGACACATCAACCCTACAATGAGCAGTTCTTC.

This clonotype was detected ten times or more. V usage is TRBV10-3 and J usage is TRBJ2-3, with D tentatively TRBD1 (6 bases). In germline, CDR1 is ENHRY, CDR2 SYGVKD. The length of the CDR3 is 13 residues. Between the trimmed V and J ends, which lost 10 bases and 5 bases, there was a span of 16 bases. Here the CDR3 DNA reads TGTGCCACCGTGGGGGCGCAGGAAGATACGCAGTATTTT. Amino acids: CATVGAQEDTQYF.